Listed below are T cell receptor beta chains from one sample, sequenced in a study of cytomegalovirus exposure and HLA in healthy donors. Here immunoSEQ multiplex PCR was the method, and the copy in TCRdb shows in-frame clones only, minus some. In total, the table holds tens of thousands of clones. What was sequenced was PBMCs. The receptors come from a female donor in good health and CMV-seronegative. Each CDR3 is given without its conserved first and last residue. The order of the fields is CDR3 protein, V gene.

CDR3: ASSWGSTSGGTPHEQY; V: TRBV5-1
CDR3: ASSTKRQPQETQY; V: TRBV6-6
CDR3: ASSADSGANVLT; V: TRBV19
CDR3: ASEEGAVNEKLF; V: TRBV2
CDR3: ASTRTAQFSYEQY; V: TRBV6-1
CDR3: ASSGVTGELF; V: TRBV6-1
CDR3: ASSLSGADTEAF; V: TRBV7-3
CDR3: ASSPPGRPHGYT; V: TRBV4-3
CDR3: ASSPLRGWREVDTEAF; V: TRBV11-3
CDR3: ASSPRKTGLDTEAF; V: TRBV18
CDR3: ASSPSGTSGYNEQF; V: TRBV6-4
CDR3: ASSAQQGASGNTIY; V: TRBV9
CDR3: ASSVGRITDTQY; V: TRBV9
CDR3: ASSPQAYEQF; V: TRBV18
CDR3: ATSRDQDTRWDGYT; V: TRBV15
CDR3: ASRQGSAYNEQF; V: TRBV6-1